This T cell receptor (beta chain) originates from a study of identifying expanded T cells in peripheral blood (dated 2019 in TCRdb). About the study as a whole: Four technical replicates, made by sequencing separate aliquots from the same pool of genomic DNA, were compared pairwise.

Overall study outcomes, separate from this receptor: Between technical replicates the binomial model flagged roughly 1.2 differentially abundant clones, whereas over about 2 weeks the binomial model flagged about 15 and over approximately four weeks 19 to 20. In all healthy donors, the variance in clone template counts between samples taken around 14 days apart rose significantly as total template count increased. It was expected by the authors that biological variance in healthy repertoires might increase further over much longer intervals, such as months to years. The beta-binomial model significantly reduced the number of clones called differentially abundant and the false-positive rate across all healthy-donor time intervals.

At the junction V is shortened by 4 bases and J by 3 bases, with 10 bases in between. As encoded in the germline V gene, CDR1 is SGHRS while CDR2 is YFSETQ. The CDR3 contains 13 residues, cysteine and phenylalanine counted. Only the CDR3 portion is preserved as DNA: 39 bases, with reading frame beginning at the first base. TCRbeta CDR3 regions were profiled by bias-controlled multiplex PCR amplification of genomic DNA with the immunoSEQ Assay. The published analysis was carried out like this. The absolute abundance of each unique TCRbeta CDR3 region was quantified after sequences were collapsed and filtered. Two models were used to test differential abundance: a binomial model (Fisher-equivalent) and a beta-binomial model that adds time-dependent variance fitted from healthy donors. Clones with fewer than 5 combined templates were removed, and differential abundance was called for clones with a Benjamini-Hochberg FDR below 0.01. In the beta-binomial model, variance was expressed as a function of the total template count across the two samples, in the form v = (b*log(k)+a)^2. Held by TCRdb, this immuneACCESS table contains in-frame sequences only and omits some clones. Under half of the omission traces to an unresolved V gene where checked; the cause of the rest is unknown. The V and J calls and the clone size are those of that table, but D and trimming were determined from the DNA. A total of approximately 120,000 clones appear in this sample, 88% of them only once. The ten largest account for just under 8.5% of the sample.

Note on this clone: Its antigen is still unknown. No clone much larger than this one lies a single base away; base qualities are absent.

No immune events such as infections were documented for the healthy donors during the collection period. Blood repertoires from healthy donors were used as a training cohort for calibrating time-dependent variance in a beta-binomial model of differential abundance of T-cell clones. The training cohort comprised roughly ten healthy donors, 3 female and 7 male. An age range of roughly 25 to 65 years, with an average of 43 years, was recorded for the donors. Whole blood, obtained from a commercial supplier, was collected from each healthy donor at three time points spaced approximately two weeks apart. For immunosequencing, genomic DNA was extracted from whole blood that had not been sorted.

The specimen was blood. The receptor's source is a person aged 18 to 75 in good health. This chain is built from TRBV5-1 and TRBJ2-5, with the identity of the D gene unclear. This receptor has the CDR3 CASSKNGKETQYF. The nucleotide sequence is given as TGCGCCAGCAGCAAGAACGGTAAAGAGACCCAGTACTTC. The full variable domain, with segments outside the CDR3 supplied by the reference TRBV5-1 and TRBJ2-5 proteins, appears as KAGVTQTPRYLIKTRGQQVTLSCSPISGHRSVSWYQQTPGQGLQFLFEYFSETQRNKGNFPGRFSGRQFSNSRSEMNVSTLELGDSALYLCASSKNGKETQYFGPGTRLLVL.